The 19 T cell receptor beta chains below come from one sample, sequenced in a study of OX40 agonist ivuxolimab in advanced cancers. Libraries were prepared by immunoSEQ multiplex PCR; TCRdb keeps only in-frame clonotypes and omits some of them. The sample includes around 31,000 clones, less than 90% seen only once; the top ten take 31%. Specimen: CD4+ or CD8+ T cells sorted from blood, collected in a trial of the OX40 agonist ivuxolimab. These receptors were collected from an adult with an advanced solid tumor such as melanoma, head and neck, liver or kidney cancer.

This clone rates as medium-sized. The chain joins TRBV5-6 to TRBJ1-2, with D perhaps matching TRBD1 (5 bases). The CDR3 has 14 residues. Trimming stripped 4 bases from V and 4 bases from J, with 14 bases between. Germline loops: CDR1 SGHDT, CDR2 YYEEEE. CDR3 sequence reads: CASSPFQGLYGYTF. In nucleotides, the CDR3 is TGTGCCAGCAGCCCATTCCAGGGTCTCTATGGCTACACCTTC.

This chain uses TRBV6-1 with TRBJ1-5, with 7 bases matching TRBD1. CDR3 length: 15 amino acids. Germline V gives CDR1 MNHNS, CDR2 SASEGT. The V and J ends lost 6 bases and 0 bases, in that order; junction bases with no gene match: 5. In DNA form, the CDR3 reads TGTGCCAGCAGCTGGACAGGTGATAGCAATCAGCCCCAGCATTTT. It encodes CASSWTGDSNQPQHF.

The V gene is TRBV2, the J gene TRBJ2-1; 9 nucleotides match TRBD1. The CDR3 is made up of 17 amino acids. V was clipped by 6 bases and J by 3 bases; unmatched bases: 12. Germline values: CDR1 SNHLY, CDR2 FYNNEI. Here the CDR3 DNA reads TGTGCCAGCAGCGCGACATATCCGGGACAGGGCTACAATGAGCAGTTCTTC. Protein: CASSATYPGQGYNEQFF.

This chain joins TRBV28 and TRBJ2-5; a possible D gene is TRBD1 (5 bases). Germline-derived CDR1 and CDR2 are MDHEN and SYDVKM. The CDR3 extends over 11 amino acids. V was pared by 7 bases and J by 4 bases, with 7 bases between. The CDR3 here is CASNQGETQYF. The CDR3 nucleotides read TGTGCCAGCAACCAGGGAGAGACCCAGTACTTC.

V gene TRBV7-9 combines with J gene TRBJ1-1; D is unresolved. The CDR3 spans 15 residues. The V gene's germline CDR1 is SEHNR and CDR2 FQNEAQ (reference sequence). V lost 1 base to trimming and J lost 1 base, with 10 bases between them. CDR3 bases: TGTGCCAGCAGCTTAGAGGTACTTACGAACACTGAAGCTTTCTTT. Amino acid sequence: CASSLEVLTNTEAFF.

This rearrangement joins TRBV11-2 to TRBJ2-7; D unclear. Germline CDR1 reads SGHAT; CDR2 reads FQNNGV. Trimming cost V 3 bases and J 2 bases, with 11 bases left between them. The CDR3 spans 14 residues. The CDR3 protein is CASSFGIGTYEQYF. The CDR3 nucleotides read TGTGCCAGCAGCTTTGGTATCGGAACCTACGAGCAGTACTTC.

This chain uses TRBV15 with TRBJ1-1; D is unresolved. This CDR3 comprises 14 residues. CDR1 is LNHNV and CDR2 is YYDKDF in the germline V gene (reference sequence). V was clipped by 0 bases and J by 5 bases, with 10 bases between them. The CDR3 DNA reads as TGTGCCACCAGCAGAGAGCGGGGTGGGACTGAAGCTTTCTTT. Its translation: CATSRERGGTEAFF.

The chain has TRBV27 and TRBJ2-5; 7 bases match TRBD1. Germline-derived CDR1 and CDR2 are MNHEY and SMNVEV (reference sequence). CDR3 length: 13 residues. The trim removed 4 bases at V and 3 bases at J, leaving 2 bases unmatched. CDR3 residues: CASSSDREETQYF. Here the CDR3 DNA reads TGTGCCAGCAGTTCAGACAGGGAAGAGACCCAGTACTTC.

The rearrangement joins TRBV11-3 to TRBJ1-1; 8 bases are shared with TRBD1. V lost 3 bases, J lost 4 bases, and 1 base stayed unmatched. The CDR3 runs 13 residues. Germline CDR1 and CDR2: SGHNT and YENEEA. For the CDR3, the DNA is TGTGCCAGCAGCTTGACAGGGGCCACTGAAGCTTTCTTT. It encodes CASSLTGATEAFF.

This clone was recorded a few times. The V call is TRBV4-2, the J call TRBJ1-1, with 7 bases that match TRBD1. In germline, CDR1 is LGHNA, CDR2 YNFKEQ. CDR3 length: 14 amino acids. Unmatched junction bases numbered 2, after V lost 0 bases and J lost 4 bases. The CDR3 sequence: CASSQEAGGTEAFF. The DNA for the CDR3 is TGTGCCAGCAGCCAAGAGGCAGGGGGCACTGAAGCTTTCTTT.

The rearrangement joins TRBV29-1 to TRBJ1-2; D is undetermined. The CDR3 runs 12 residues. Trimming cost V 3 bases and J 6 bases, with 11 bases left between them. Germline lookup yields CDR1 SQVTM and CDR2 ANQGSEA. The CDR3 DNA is TGCAGCGTTGAGGGGTCAAATAATGGCTACACCTTC. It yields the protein CSVEGSNNGYTF.

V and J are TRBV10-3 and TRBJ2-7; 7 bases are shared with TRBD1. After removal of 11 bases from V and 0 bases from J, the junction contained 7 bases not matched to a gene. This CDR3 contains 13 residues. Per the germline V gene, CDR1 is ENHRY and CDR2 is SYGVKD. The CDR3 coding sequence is TGTGCCGTGGGGGACAGCAGCTCCTACGAGCAGTACTTC. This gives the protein CAVGDSSSYEQYF.

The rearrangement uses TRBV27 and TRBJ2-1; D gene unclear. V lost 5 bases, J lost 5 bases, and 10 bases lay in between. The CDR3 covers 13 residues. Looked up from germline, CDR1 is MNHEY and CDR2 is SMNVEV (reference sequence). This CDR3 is CASSLQENNEQFF. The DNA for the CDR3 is TGTGCCAGCAGTCTTCAAGAGAACAATGAGCAGTTCTTC.

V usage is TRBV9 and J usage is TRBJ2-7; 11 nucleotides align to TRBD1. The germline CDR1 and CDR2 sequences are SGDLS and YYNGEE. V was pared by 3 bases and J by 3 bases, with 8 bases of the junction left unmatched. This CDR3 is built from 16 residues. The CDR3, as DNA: TGTGCCAGCAGCGAATCCCCCGGGACAGGGGGCTACGAGCAGTACTTC. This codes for CASSESPGTGGYEQYF.

The CDR3 region is CASSVVPSGTYEQYF. CDR3 nucleotides: TGTGCCAGCAGCGTAGTCCCTAGCGGAACCTACGAGCAGTACTTC. The chain has TRBV9 and TRBJ2-7; 7 nucleotides align to TRBD2. V shed 0 bases, J shed 2 bases, and the junction held 5 bases outside the gene matches. Looked up from germline, CDR1 is SGDLS and CDR2 is YYNGEE. The CDR3 runs to 15 residues.

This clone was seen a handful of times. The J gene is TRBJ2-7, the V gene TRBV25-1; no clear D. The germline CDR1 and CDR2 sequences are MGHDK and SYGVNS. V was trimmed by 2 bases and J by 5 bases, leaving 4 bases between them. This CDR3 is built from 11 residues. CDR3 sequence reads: CASSEGDEQYF. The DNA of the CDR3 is TGTGCCAGCAGTGAAGGGGACGAGCAGTACTTC.

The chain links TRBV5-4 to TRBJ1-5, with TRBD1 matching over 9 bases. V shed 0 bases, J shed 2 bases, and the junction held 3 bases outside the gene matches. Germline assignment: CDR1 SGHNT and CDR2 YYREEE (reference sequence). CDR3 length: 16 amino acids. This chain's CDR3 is CASSLGGQGGNQPQHF. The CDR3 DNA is TGTGCCAGCAGCTTGGGGGGACAGGGCGGCAATCAGCCCCAGCATTTT.

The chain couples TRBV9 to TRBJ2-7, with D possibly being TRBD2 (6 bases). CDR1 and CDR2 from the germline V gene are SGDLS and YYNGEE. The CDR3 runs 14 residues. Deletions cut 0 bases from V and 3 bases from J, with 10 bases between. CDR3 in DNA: TGTGCCAGCAGCGTAGCCCCGGACTACTACGAGCAGTACTTC. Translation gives CASSVAPDYYEQYF. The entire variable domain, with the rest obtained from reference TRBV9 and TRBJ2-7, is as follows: DSGVTQTPKHLITATGQRVTLRCSPRSGDLSVYWYQQSLDQGLQFLIQYYNGEERAKGNILERFSAQQFPDLHSELNLSSLELGDSALYFCASSVAPDYYEQYFGPGTRLTVT.

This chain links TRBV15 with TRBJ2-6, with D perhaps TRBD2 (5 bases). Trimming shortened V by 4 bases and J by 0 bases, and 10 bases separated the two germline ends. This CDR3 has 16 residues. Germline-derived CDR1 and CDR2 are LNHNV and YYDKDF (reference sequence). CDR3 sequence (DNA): TGTGCCACCAGCACAGGCGGAGGCTCTGGGGCCAACGTCCTGACTTTC. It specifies CATSTGGGSGANVLTF.